This T cell receptor (beta chain) comes out of a study of blood T cell repertoires in COVID-19. Study summary: Whether acute or convalescent, the COVID-19 samples came from the United States, Italy and Spain. PBMCs, B-cell-depleted T cells, or T cells were the source of the cDNA or gDNA that made up the material.

Trimming took 6 bases from V and 5 from J; bases not matched to a gene: 8. The CDR3 contains 17 residues. The germline CDR1 and CDR2 sequences are KGHSH and LQKENI. This clone came up once. Authors' data handling: Nucleated cell counts were estimated from reference gene primer amplification. Only in-frame clones appear in the TCRdb table, and some are missing; sequencing was by immunoSEQ multiplex PCR. From that table come the V and J calls and clone size; the DNA was used to work out D and trimming. Among some 120,000 clones listed, less than 90% were seen once. The sequenced material came from peripheral blood. The J gene is TRBJ2-1, the V gene TRBV18, with 15 bases aligning to TRBD2. This clonotype originated in a woman aged 25 to 39 who had recovered from COVID-19. DNA for the CDR3: TGTGCCAGCTCCCGCGGGACTAGCGGGGGGCGAAACAATGAGCAGTTCTTC. Its translation: CASSRGTSGGRNNEQFF.